The rows below give T cell receptor beta chains drawn from one sample of a study of blood T cells in healthy people across ages. Via MiXCR, TCRdb re-called the 5' RACE reads, giving one row per CDR3 protein. The sample carries some 900,000 distinct CDR3 sequences, less than 35% recorded once. Sequencing was performed on blood. The receptors originated from a woman of 80 years or more in good health. The CDR3 runs from the conserved cysteine through the conserved F or W. The order of the fields is clone size, J gene, D gene, V gene, CDR3 DNA, CDR3 protein. The D gene is left open where the match is weak. Clone size is not always given. Where it is, it says once, few, many or a class for expanded clones.

>.|TRBJ2-2|TRBD2|TRBV27
TGTGCCAGCAGTTTAGCCGGGACTATCAACACCGGGGAGCTGTTTTTT
CASSLAGTINTGELFF
>many|TRBJ2-3|TRBD2|TRBV5-6
TGTGCCAGCAGCTTGCAAGGGACGACTAGCCGGGAGTATTTT
CASSLQGTTSREYF
>many|TRBJ1-2|TRBD1|TRBV29-1
TGCAGCGTTGCACCAACGGACAGGATTGGCAACTATGGCTACACCTTC
CSVAPTDRIGNYGYTF
>few|TRBJ2-7|.|TRBV6-2/TRBV6-3
TGTGCCAGCAGTTCACGGGTTTACTACGAGCAGTACTTC
CASSSRVYYEQYF
>many|TRBJ2-1|TRBD2|TRBV6-6
TGTGCCAGCAGAAACGGGGGGAGCTCCTACAATGAGCAGTTCTTC
CASRNGGSSYNEQFF
>many|TRBJ2-6|.|TRBV24-1
TGTGCCACCAGTGATAATAGGGGCACTGGGGCCAACGTCCTGACTTTC
CATSDNRGTGANVLTF
>.|TRBJ2-1|TRBD1|TRBV6-5
TGTGCCAGCAGTTACGACAGGGGTTCCTACAATGAGCAGTTCTTC
CASSYDRGSYNEQFF
>many|TRBJ2-7|TRBD1|TRBV7-2
TGTGCCAGCAGTCCCCGACAGGGTTCCGAGCAGTACTTC
CASSPRQGSEQYF
>.|TRBJ2-1|.|TRBV6-5
TGTGCCAGCAGTTACGGACCCTCGAATGAGCAGTTCTTC
CASSYGPSNEQFF
>few|TRBJ1-2|TRBD1|TRBV27
TGTGCCAGCAGTTCAAACATGGACAGGGCTTCGGGCTACACCTTC
CASSSNMDRASGYTF
>.|TRBJ1-1|.|TRBV14
TGTGCCAGCAGCCAAGTGTCGCGGGTTACTGAAGCTTTCTTT
CASSQVSRVTEAFF
>many|TRBJ2-7|TRBD2|TRBV7-2
TGTGCCAGCAGCTTATCCCGGGGGGCCTACGAGCAGTACTTC
CASSLSRGAYEQYF
>many|TRBJ2-7|.|TRBV7-2
TGTGCCAGCAGCGAACGGAGCTCCTACGAGCAGTACTTC
CASSERSSYEQYF
>.|TRBJ2-7|TRBD2|TRBV5-4
TGTGCCAGCTCGGTTCGGGGGGCCTACGAGCAGTACTTC
CASSVRGAYEQYF
>few|TRBJ1-1|TRBD1|TRBV6-2/TRBV6-3
TGTGCCAGCAGCCGCGCAGGGGGTACGACTGAAGCTTTCTTT
CASSRAGGTTEAFF
>many|TRBJ1-2|TRBD1|TRBV5-1
TGCGCCAGCAGCGAGGGACAGGGAACGTATGGCTACACCTTC
CASSEGQGTYGYTF
>many|TRBJ2-1|TRBD1|TRBV20-1
TGCAGTGCTCCGGCTTCAAGACAGGGTGGGACCTACAATGAGCAGTTCTTC
CSAPASRQGGTYNEQFF
>.|TRBJ2-2|TRBD2|TRBV12-3/TRBV12-4
TGTGCCAGCAGTTTGACGGGGGGGGTCACCGGGGAGCTGTTTTTT
CASSLTGGVTGELFF
>many|TRBJ2-1|TRBD2|TRBV20-1
TGCAGTGCTAGGGATAGCGGGGGGACTAGCTCCTACAATGAGCAGTTCTTC
CSARDSGGTSSYNEQFF
>many|TRBJ1-1|.|TRBV5-5
TGTGCCAGCAGCCGAGACCCGAACACTGAAGCTTTCTTT
CASSRDPNTEAFF
>.|TRBJ2-3|.|TRBV20-1
TGCAGTGCTAGAGTCCTACGGGGGTTCTTCACAGATACGCAGTATTTT
CSARVLRGFFTDTQYF
>.|TRBJ1-6|TRBD1|TRBV20-1
TGCAATGCTAGAGGAATGGACAGGGCCATTTCACCCCTCCACTTT
CNARGMDRAISPLHF
>many|TRBJ2-3|.|TRBV4-2
TGTGCCAGCAGCGATGTTTCGGGTCGCGGAGTGGGCGCAGATACGCAGTATTTT
CASSDVSGRGVGADTQYF
>many|TRBJ2-3|.|TRBV6-5
TGTGCCAGCAGTTACGGCGGACAGACAGATACGCAGTATTTT
CASSYGGQTDTQYF
>.|TRBJ1-6|TRBD1|TRBV27
TGTGCCAGCAGCCATGACAGGGGCTCTGATTCACCCCTCCACTTT
CASSHDRGSDSPLHF
>.|TRBJ2-2|TRBD2|TRBV20-1
TGCAGTGCTGGAGGAGGTAGCGGGGCCCTCACCGGGGAGCTGTTTTTT
CSAGGGSGALTGELFF
>.|TRBJ1-2|TRBD1|TRBV9
TGTGCCAGCAGCAGAACCGGGACAGGGGATAGCTATGACTACACCTTC
CASSRTGTGDSYDYTF
>many|TRBJ2-5|.|TRBV6-6
TGTGCCAGCAGCCCTCGCAGGGAGGAGACCCAGTACTTC
CASSPRREETQYF
>.|TRBJ2-7|TRBD1|TRBV20-1
TGCAGTGCTAGCCGCACAGGGGGCAACTCCTACGAGCAGTACTTC
CSASRTGGNSYEQYF
>many|TRBJ1-5|.|TRBV4-3
TGCGCCAGCAGCATGCAGCTGAATCAGCCCCAGCATTTT
CASSMQLNQPQHF
>.|TRBJ1-1|.|TRBV5-1
TGCGCCGGCAGCTTGGTTCGCAACACTGAAGCTTTCTTT
CAGSLVRNTEAFF
>.|TRBJ1-4|.|TRBV11-3
TGTGCCAGCAGCCAAGGTGTCGAAAAACTGTTTTTT
CASSQGVEKLFF
>few|TRBJ2-7|TRBD2|TRBV3-1
TGTGCCAGCAGCCAACGGGGGGGCGAGCAGTACTTC
CASSQRGGEQYF
>many|TRBJ2-1|.|TRBV4-2
TGTGCCAGCAGCGAAGACCCGGGCGGGTCTCTCTACAATGAGCAGTTCTTC
CASSEDPGGSLYNEQFF
>many|TRBJ1-5|TRBD1|TRBV7-8
TGTGCCAGCAGACAGACAGGGGCGGTTTTTCAGCCCCAGCATTTT
CASRQTGAVFQPQHF
>.|TRBJ1-4|.|TRBV12-3/TRBV12-4
TGTGCCAGCAGTTTAGCGACAGGTCCGGGTGAAAAACTGTTTTTT
CASSLATGPGEKLFF
>few|TRBJ2-3|.|TRBV2
TGTGCCAGCGGGCAGGGGATAGGAAAGACAGATACGCAGTATTTT
CASGQGIGKTDTQYF
>many|TRBJ2-6|.|TRBV20-1
TGCAGTGCTAGAGATCTAGGGGGGGCTGGGGCCAACGTCCTGACTTTC
CSARDLGGAGANVLTF
>many|TRBJ2-1|.|TRBV7-9
TGTGCCAGCAGCACGGGACAAACCTACAATGAGCAGTTCTTC
CASSTGQTYNEQFF
>many|TRBJ1-2|.|TRBV20-1
TGCAGTGCCGGGGAGGGTAGGGGGTATGGCTACACCTTC
CSAGEGRGYGYTF
>.|TRBJ1-2|.|TRBV4-3
TGCGCCAGCAGCCAAGAAACACGTCTACTTAACTATGGCTACACCTTC
CASSQETRLLNYGYTF
>.|TRBJ2-7|.|TRBV12-3/TRBV12-4
TGTGCCAGCAGTTCGAGGCCGTTTATAGGAGTAAATAGACTCTACAATGAGCAGTACTTC
CASSSRPFIGVNRLYNEQYF
>.|TRBJ2-2|.|TRBV6-6
TGTGCCAGCAAAACAGGGCACACCGGGGAGCTGTTTTTT
CASKTGHTGELFF
>many|TRBJ1-5|.|TRBV18
TGTGCCAGCTCACCGGCATGGAGCCAGCCCCAGCATTTT
CASSPAWSQPQHF
>.|TRBJ2-1|.|TRBV10-3
TGTGCCATCAGTGACGGCGGGACTTACAATGAGCAGTTCTTC
CAISDGGTYNEQFF
>.|TRBJ2-7|.|TRBV7-2
TGTGCCAGCAGCTTGGACAGCTACAATGAGCAGTACTTC
CASSLDSYNEQYF
>many|TRBJ2-5|.|TRBV7-7
TGTGCTAGCAGCTTAAATCAGGGGCAAGAGACCCAGTACTTC
CASSLNQGQETQYF
>many|TRBJ1-5|TRBD1|TRBV7-2
TGTGCCAGCAGCTACGCCGACAGGGACAATCAGCCCCAGCATTTT
CASSYADRDNQPQHF
>many|TRBJ1-2|.|TRBV29-1
TGCAGCGTCCGGGTGGGTACTGGCTACACCTTC
CSVRVGTGYTF
>.|TRBJ1-2|.|TRBV7-2
TGTGCCAGCAGCCCCCTCACCTCTGGGGGCTACACCTTC
CASSPLTSGGYTF
>.|TRBJ1-6|.|TRBV27
TGTGCCAGCAGTCCCCGGGAGGGGACACCCCTCCACTTT
CASSPREGTPLHF
>many|TRBJ1-2|.|TRBV7-2
TGTGCCAGCAGCTTAGAGCTCCGATGGTATGGCTACACCTTC
CASSLELRWYGYTF